The 14 T cell receptor beta chains below were found in one sample sequenced in a study of T cells after posttransplantation cyclophosphamide listed by TCRdb under 2016. The treatment or condition label on this specimen signifies: high-dose cyclophosphamide on days +3 and +4 as single-agent GVHD prophylaxis. For conditioning, the PTCy patients got busulfan and fludarabine, then a related or unrelated marrow graft, followed by cyclophosphamide on days +3 and +4. The library came from the immunoSEQ multiplex PCR assay. This is the immuneACCESS table as TCRdb keeps it, with only in-frame sequences that have V and J called. A part of the clones is gone; compared with another copy, unresolved V genes explain less than half, and the rest is unexplained. The table for this sample lists 3,500 to 5,500 clones; approximately 82% of them were counted only once. About 20% of the sample comes from the top ten.

The specimen was PBMCs, collected 86 days after allogeneic stem cell transplant with posttransplant cyclophosphamide. The receptors here all came from a male patient between 50 and 60 years old who received an allogeneic stem cell transplant from an unrelated donor, was CMV-positive, and had acute GVHD only. Following a transplant, a fraction of the T cells may be traceable to the graft donor.

This clone turned up a few times. The chain has TRBV7-9 and TRBJ2-3; TRBD2 is a possible D gene (6 bases). This CDR3 has 18 residues. Germline V gene sequence: CDR1 SEHNR, CDR2 FQNEAQ (reference sequence). V was trimmed by 0 bases and J by 3 bases, leaving 19 bases between them. The CDR3 is CASSLAVTGGGETDTQYF. DNA of the CDR3: TGTGCCAGCAGCTTAGCCGTTACAGGAGGAGGGGAAACAGATACGCAGTATTTT.

The chain combines TRBV4-3 with TRBJ2-5; 10 bases agree with TRBD1. Germline values: CDR1 LGHNA, CDR2 YSLEER. V trimming: 0 bases; J trimming: 1 base; junction bases outside the gene matches: 8. The CDR3 spans 18 residues. CDR3 sequence: CASSQEVRRTGGQETQYF. The CDR3, as DNA: TGCGCCAGCAGCCAAGAAGTTAGAAGGACAGGGGGCCAAGAGACCCAGTACTTC.

V and J are TRBV4-2 and TRBJ1-2, with 8 bases aligning to TRBD1. The CDR3 extends over 16 amino acids. V was pared by 4 bases and J by 1 base, with 8 bases of the junction left unmatched. Looked up from germline, CDR1 is LGHNA and CDR2 is YNFKEQ. CDR3 in DNA: TGTGCCAGCAGCCGCGTGACAGGGGATTTTAACTATGGCTACACCTTC. Residues: CASSRVTGDFNYGYTF.

A note on this clone: A far bigger clonotype differs at one base, so this is likely a read error. The rearrangement uses TRBV4-3 and TRBJ2-7, with 11 bases lining up with TRBD2. The CDR3 totals 17 residues. The V and J ends lost 0 bases and 7 bases, in that order; junction bases with no gene match: 11. Germline CDR1 LGHNA, CDR2 YSLEER. CDR3 nucleotides: TGCGCCAGCAGCCAAGATCTAGCGGGGGGCACCTACAATGAGCAGTACTTC. Translated, it gives CASSQDLAGGTYNEQYF.

The genes are TRBV5-1 and TRBJ2-1; D might be TRBD1 (5 bases). Trimming left V 0 bases short and J 4 bases short, with 11 bases between. The length of the CDR3 is 15 residues. The germline gives CDR1 SGHRS, CDR2 YFSETQ. For the CDR3, the DNA is TGCGCCAGCAGCTTGGGACAGATAACTTACAATGAGCAGTTCTTC. It specifies CASSLGQITYNEQFF.

V gene TRBV30 combines with J gene TRBJ2-1, with 8 bases identical to TRBD1. Trimming at V came to 5 bases and at J to 6 bases, leaving 12 bases not matched to a gene. CDR3 length equals 15 residues. Germline V lookup: CDR1 GTSNPN, CDR2 SVGIG (reference sequence). CDR3 coding DNA: TGTGCCTGGGGTCGACAGGGGATGCGGGGCAATGAGCAGTTCTTC. It yields the protein CAWGRQGMRGNEQFF.

J is TRBJ1-2 and V is TRBV6-1, with D uncertain. Germline V gene data show CDR1 as MNHNS and CDR2 as SASEGT. The CDR3 sequence is 13 residues long. V lost 5 bases and J 5 bases, leaving 12 bases between the germline ends. The CDR3 coding sequence is TGTGCCAGCAGTAGCTCAGAGGGATATGGCTACACCTTC. Protein product: CASSSSEGYGYTF.

V usage is TRBV10-3 and J usage is TRBJ2-7; D remains unclear. Trimming pared 3 bases from V and 1 base from J, leaving 7 bases between. CDR1 is ENHRY, CDR2 SYGVKD, per germline. This CDR3 contains 13 residues. Here the CDR3 DNA reads TGTGCCATCAGTGATGGGCCTTCCTACGAGCAGTACTTC. The encoded protein is CAISDGPSYEQYF.

This clone was detected only once. The chain recombines TRBV19 with TRBJ2-7; a weak D match, TRBD2 (5 bases). Deletions cut 4 bases from V and 4 bases from J, with 5 bases between. Germline V gene sequence: CDR1 LNHDA, CDR2 SQIVND (reference sequence). This CDR3 comprises 11 residues. The CDR3: CASSSGYEQYF. As DNA, the CDR3 is TGTGCCAGTAGTAGCGGGTACGAGCAGTACTTC.

The chain joins TRBV11-2 to TRBJ2-7; 8 bases are a match to TRBD1. The length of the CDR3 is 14 residues. With 5 bases clipped from V and 0 bases from J, the junction kept 3 bases outside the gene matches. CDR1 and CDR2 from the germline V gene are SGHAT and FQNNGV. The chain's CDR3 is CASSVTGVSYEQYF. CDR3 coding DNA: TGTGCCAGCAGCGTGACAGGGGTCTCCTACGAGCAGTACTTC.

This chain uses TRBV7-3 with TRBJ2-3, with 10 bases lining up with TRBD2. The germline V gene has CDR1 SGHTA and CDR2 FQGTGA. V shed 3 bases and J 1 base; nucleotides not matched to a gene: 1. CDR3 length: 15 amino acids. The CDR3 loop is CASSFGLAGTDTQYF. The CDR3 DNA follows: TGTGCCAGCAGCTTCGGACTAGCGGGCACAGATACGCAGTATTTT.

The chain uses TRBV27 and TRBJ2-2, with TRBD2 matching over 10 bases. This CDR3 is built from 18 residues. From germline, CDR1 is MNHEY and CDR2 SMNVEV (reference sequence). With 7 bases clipped from V and 4 bases from J, the junction kept 15 bases outside the gene matches. This chain's CDR3 is CASTQGLAETWGTGELFF. Written as DNA, the CDR3 is TGTGCCAGCACTCAAGGACTAGCGGAAACCTGGGGCACCGGGGAGCTGTTTTTT.

The chain uses TRBV19 and TRBJ2-7; tentative D call: TRBD1 (6 bases). CDR1 and CDR2 (germline): LNHDA, SQIVND (reference sequence). The CDR3 has 21 residues. Deletions cut 0 bases from V and 2 bases from J, with 29 bases between. The CDR3 spells CASSIEILPAQGLGAPYEQYF. In DNA, the CDR3 is TGTGCCAGTAGTATAGAAATTCTCCCGGCACAGGGTCTCGGAGCCCCCTACGAGCAGTACTTC.

This clone was detected only once. The chain joins TRBV10-3 to TRBJ2-1; 8 nucleotides agree with TRBD1. The V segment lost 4 bases and the J segment 15 bases; nucleotides outside the gene matches: 11. CDR3 length equals 13 residues. Germline loops: CDR1 ENHRY, CDR2 SYGVKD. The CDR3 loop reads CAISATGQGPLFF. CDR3 sequence (DNA): TGTGCCATCAGTGCAACTGGACAGGGACCTCTGTTCTTC.